Included here is one T cell receptor beta chain sequence, with context. Its cognate antigen is unknown. The CDR3 length is 16 residues. Per germline, CDR1 MNHNS and CDR2 SASEGT. Trimming shortened V by 4 bases and J by 0 bases, and 14 bases separated the two germline ends. The data are from a study of OX40 agonist ivuxolimab in advanced cancers. Points from the study as a whole: Also present in some nonresponders was a low level of normalized T-cell clonal expansion.

Libraries were prepared by immunoSEQ multiplex PCR; TCRdb keeps only in-frame clonotypes and omits some of them. Here the sample spans about 76,000 clones, approximately 86% being singletons. The TCR sequence derives from an adult with an advanced solid tumor such as melanoma, head and neck, liver or kidney cancer. The chain employs TRBV6-1 and TRBJ2-3; perhaps D is TRBD1 or TRBD2 (5 bases each). Material: CD4+ or CD8+ T cells sorted from blood, obtained in a trial of the OX40 agonist ivuxolimab. The CDR3 nucleotides read TGTGCCAGCAGTGTAAGGGGACGTGACAGCACAGATACGCAGTATTTT. Translated: CASSVRGRDSTDTQYF.